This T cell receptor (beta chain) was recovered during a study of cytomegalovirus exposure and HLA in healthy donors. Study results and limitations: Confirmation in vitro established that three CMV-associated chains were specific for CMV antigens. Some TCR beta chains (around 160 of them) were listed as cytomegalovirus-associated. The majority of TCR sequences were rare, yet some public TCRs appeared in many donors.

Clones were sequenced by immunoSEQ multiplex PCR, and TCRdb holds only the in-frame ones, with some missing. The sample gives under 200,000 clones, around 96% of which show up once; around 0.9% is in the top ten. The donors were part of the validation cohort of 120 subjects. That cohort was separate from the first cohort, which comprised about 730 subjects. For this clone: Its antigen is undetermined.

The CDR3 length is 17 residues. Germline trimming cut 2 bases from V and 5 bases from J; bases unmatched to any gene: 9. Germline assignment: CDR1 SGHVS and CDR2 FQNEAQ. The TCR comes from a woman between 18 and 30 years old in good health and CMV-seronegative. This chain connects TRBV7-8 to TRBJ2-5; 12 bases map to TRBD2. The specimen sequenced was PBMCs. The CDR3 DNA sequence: TGTGCCAGCAGCTTATTGGCTAGCGGGGGGGCATGGGAGACCCAGTACTTC. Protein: CASSLLASGGAWETQYF.